Below are 28 T cell receptor beta chains sequenced from a single sample in a study of response to subunit inactivated influenza vaccine (dated by TCRdb to the late 2010s). Library construction relied on RT-PCR. The sequencer was an Illumina HiSeq 2500. TCRdb reran the public reads through fastp at Q25 and MiXCR, keeping productive beta chains. A single entry per CDR3 protein holds the most common genes and DNA from its merged rows. The sample table lists 530,000 or so distinct CDR3 sequences, about an eighth of them with a count of one. 10% of the sample lies in the top ten. This material consisted of PBMCs from blood, taken on the day of vaccination. Every receptor here comes from a man aged 45 to 65 who received an inactivated influenza vaccine. Donor details come from another sample of the same person, matched by shared clones.

The chain uses TRBV4-2 and TRBJ2-5; 9 bases agree with TRBD2. Germline V gene sequence: CDR1 LGHNA, CDR2 YNFKEQ. The CDR3 spans 16 residues. The junction had 7 bases not matched to a gene; V was cut back by 3 bases and J by 2 bases. The CDR3 protein is CASSQGLAGQQETQYF. CDR3 sequence (DNA): TGTGCCAGCAGCCAGGGGCTAGCGGGGCAACAAGAGACCCAGTACTTC.

Concerning this clonotype: At one boundary the junction diverges from the germline segment, which might be a read error. The rearrangement uses TRBV6-2 or TRBV6-3 and TRBJ2-1; 12 nucleotides line up with TRBD2. The CDR3 is made up of 15 amino acids. In germline, CDR1 is MNHEY, CDR2 SVGEGT. CDR3 nucleotides: TGTGCCAGCAGTAGGACTAGCGGGGACTACAATGAGCAGTCCTTC. It codes for CASSRTSGDYNEQSF.

The chain couples TRBV12-3 or TRBV12-4 to TRBJ2-7, with D perhaps TRBD1 (5 bases). This CDR3 contains 12 residues. Trimming shortened V by 6 bases and J by 6 bases, and 12 bases separated the two germline ends. DNA for the CDR3: TGTGCCAGCAGAGACCAGGGCAGCGAGCAGTACTTC. Translating it yields CASRDQGSEQYF.

In its sample, this clonotype was seen many times. The chain joins TRBV20-1 to TRBJ2-7, with D uncertain. Between the trimmed V and J ends, which lost 2 bases and 4 bases, there was a span of 6 bases. This CDR3 region has 11 residues. Germline assignment: CDR1 DFQATT and CDR2 SNEGSKA (reference sequence). CDR3 sequence reads: CSARMGYEQYF. The CDR3 nucleotides read TGCAGTGCTAGAATGGGGTACGAGCAGTACTTC.

This sequence joins TRBV29-1 and TRBJ2-6, with TRBD1 identical over 7 bases. CDR1 is SQVTM, CDR2 ANQGSEA, per germline. V shed 2 bases and J 0 bases; nucleotides not matched to a gene: 13. CDR3 length equals 19 residues. CDR3 sequence reads: CSVELEPGSGGSGANVLTF. The CDR3 DNA is TGCAGCGTTGAATTGGAGCCGGGATCAGGGGGCTCTGGGGCCAACGTCCTGACTTTC.

This clonotype was counted only a few times. The chain recombines TRBV4-1 with TRBJ2-3; D remains ambiguous. Trimming stripped 1 base from V and 5 bases from J, with 10 bases between. The germline gives CDR1 MGHRA, CDR2 YSYEKL. The CDR3 sequence is 14 residues long. The CDR3 region is CASSQGGAGDTQYF. DNA for the CDR3: TGCGCCAGCAGCCAAGGCGGCGCCGGAGATACGCAGTATTTT.

This clonotype was counted between two and nine times. The germline gene is not matched at one end of the junction; a read error may be the cause. The gene calls are TRBV28 and TRBJ2-5; 8 positions match TRBD2. CDR1 and CDR2 from the germline V gene are MDHEN and SYDVKM. The CDR3 extends over 14 amino acids. The chain's CDR3 is CASSWASGQGTQYF. The CDR3 DNA sequence: TGTGCCAGCAGTTGGGCTAGCGGGCAAGGGACCCAGTACTTC.

This clonotype occurred once. This likely came from a read error, as a far larger clone is one base away. The chain has TRBV7-3 and TRBJ2-3; D not resolved. Per the germline V gene, CDR1 is SGHTA and CDR2 is FQGTGA. This CDR3 spans 14 amino acids. The CDR3 nucleotides are TGTGCCAGCGGCTTCGGCGGTAGCACAGATACGCAGTATTTT. It is translated as CASGFGGSTDTQYF.

This clonotype was counted between two and nine times. This chain uses TRBV29-1 with TRBJ2-7; 7 nucleotides agree with TRBD1. Germline trimming cut 7 bases from V and 0 bases from J; bases unmatched to any gene: 3. Per the germline V gene, CDR1 is SQVTM and CDR2 is ANQGSEA. CDR3 length equals 12 residues. Written as DNA, the CDR3 is TGCAGCGCTGGGACAGTCTCCTACGAGCAGTACTTC. It translates to CSAGTVSYEQYF.

J is TRBJ2-4 and V is TRBV2; 7 bases map to TRBD1. V lost 6 bases to trimming and J lost 0 bases; unmatched junction nucleotides: 8. The V gene's germline CDR1 is SNHLY and CDR2 FYNNEI. The CDR3 extends over 16 amino acids. This chain's CDR3 is CASSGPTGLAKNIQYF. For the CDR3, the DNA is TGTGCCAGCAGCGGGCCGACAGGGCTAGCCAAAAACATTCAGTACTTC.

This clonotype was counted between two and nine times. The chain links TRBV29-1 to TRBJ2-5, with TRBD1 matching over 11 bases. V dropped 6 bases and J dropped 4; count of bases not matched to a gene: 10. The CDR3 sequence is 15 residues long. Germline loops: CDR1 SQVTM, CDR2 ANQGSEA. CDR3 bases: TGCAGCGTAGCCGGGACAGGGGGTTTTGGAGAGACCCAGTACTTC. This gives the protein CSVAGTGGFGETQYF.

The CDR3 coding sequence is TGCAGTGCTACATCCTCCGGGAACACCGGGGAGCTGTTTTTT. It codes for CSATSSGNTGELFF. This chain uses TRBV20-1 with TRBJ2-2; D not certain. This CDR3 region has 14 residues. V lost 4 bases to trimming and J lost 1 base, with 10 bases between them. Germline-derived CDR1 and CDR2 are DFQATT and SNEGSKA (reference sequence).

V usage is TRBV3-1 and J usage is TRBJ1-3; unclear D gene. CDR3 length: 14 amino acids. The V end lost 3 bases, the J end lost 2 bases, and 8 bases lay between the germline ends. Germline CDR1 reads LGHDT; CDR2 reads YNNKEL (reference sequence). CDR3 region: CASSHRAAGNTIYF. As DNA, the CDR3 is TGTGCCAGCAGCCACCGCGCAGCTGGAAACACCATATATTTT.

In its sample, this clonotype was seen a few times. The chain links TRBV28 to TRBJ2-7; the match to TRBD1 covers 7 bases. Germline loops: CDR1 MDHEN, CDR2 SYDVKM. Trimming at V came to 4 bases and at J to 4 bases, leaving 7 bases not matched to a gene. The CDR3 length is 14 residues. The DNA of the CDR3 is TGTGCCAGCAGTTGGGGGACAGATTTGTACGAGCAGTACTTC. Amino acid sequence: CASSWGTDLYEQYF.

This clonotype was observed many times. The chain has TRBV5-1 and TRBJ2-3; no reliable D call. Germline V gene data show CDR1 as SGHRS and CDR2 as YFSETQ. The length of the CDR3 is 14 residues. V was shortened by 5 bases and J by 2 bases, with 12 bases between the two germline ends. The CDR3 sequence: CASRSVPVTDTQYF. CDR3 nucleotides: TGCGCCAGCAGGTCGGTCCCGGTCACAGATACGCAGTATTTT.

In this sample, this clonotype turned up a few times. The gene calls are TRBV11-2 and TRBJ2-3; 8 nucleotides match TRBD1. This CDR3 is 18 amino acids long. Germline CDR1 SGHAT, CDR2 FQNNGV. With 0 bases clipped from V and 1 base from J, the junction kept 9 bases outside the gene matches. CDR3 region: CASSLDRAGGGGTDTQYF. CDR3 DNA sequence: TGTGCCAGCAGCTTAGACCGGGCAGGGGGCGGGGGCACAGATACGCAGTATTTT.

The chain has TRBV15 and TRBJ1-3; D is unclear. The V and J ends lost 1 base and 0 bases respectively, with 7 bases between them. The CDR3 loop spans 15 amino acids. Germline CDR1 LNHNV, CDR2 YYDKDF (reference sequence). CDR3 bases: TGTGCCACCAGCAGAGCGTTTTCCTCTGGAAACACCATATATTTT. As protein: CATSRAFSSGNTIYF.

This clonotype was counted many times. The chain combines TRBV11-2 with TRBJ2-7; the D gene is possibly TRBD2 (5 bases). V lost 6 bases to trimming and J lost 2 bases, with 8 bases between them. The CDR3 is made up of 12 amino acids. CDR1 is SGHAT and CDR2 is FQNNGV in the germline V gene. The CDR3 region is CASRFGAYEQYF. In DNA form, the CDR3 reads TGTGCCAGCAGATTCGGGGCCTACGAGCAGTACTTC.

J is TRBJ1-1 and V is TRBV12-3 or TRBV12-4; D gene ambiguous. This CDR3 has 15 amino acids. The V and J ends lost 4 bases and 1 base respectively, with 13 bases between them. This CDR3 reads CASSSALAGNTEAFF. Written as DNA, the CDR3 is TGTGCCAGCAGTTCCGCCCTGGCGGGGAACACTGAAGCTTTCTTT.

Of note for this clonotype: Mismatch with germline at one junction end may stem from a read error. This chain links TRBV28 with TRBJ1-4; possibly TRBD1 for D (5 bases). Germline assignment: CDR1 MDHEN and CDR2 SYDVKM. The CDR3 loop spans 21 amino acids. CDR3 nucleotides: TGTGCCAGCAGTTTCGGCGTCATGGACATCCTAGCGCTAGCAACTAATGAAAAACTGCTTTTT. Its translation: CASSFGVMDILALATNEKLLF. Variable domain in full (rest from reference TRBV28 and TRBJ1-4): DVKVTQSSRYLVKRTGEKVFLECVQDMDHENMFWYRQDPGLGLRLIYFSYDVKMKEKGDIPEGYSVSREKKERFSLILESASTNQTSMYLCASSFGVMDILALATNEKLLFGSGTQLSVL.

This clonotype was detected a few times. V usage is TRBV6-5 and J usage is TRBJ1-6; maybe TRBD1 (6 bases). The CDR3 loop spans 16 amino acids. Germline lookup yields CDR1 MNHEY and CDR2 SVGAGI. V gave up 0 bases and J gave up 7 bases, with 13 bases separating them. CDR3 sequence reads: CASSYSGGGWNSPLHF. Here the CDR3 DNA reads TGTGCCAGCAGTTACTCGGGGGGCGGATGGAATTCACCCCTCCACTTT.

This clonotype was recorded a few times. The gene calls are TRBV29-1 and TRBJ2-3; possible D gene TRBD1, 7 bases. Between the trimmed V and J ends, which lost 5 bases and 0 bases, there was a span of 15 bases. CDR3 length equals 15 residues. CDR1 is SQVTM, CDR2 ANQGSEA, per germline. CDR3 bases: TGCAGCGTTCTTGCAGGGGGGCGGAGCACAGATACGCAGTATTTT. Translating gives CSVLAGGRSTDTQYF.

This chain connects TRBV5-1 to TRBJ1-1; D is perhaps TRBD1 (5 bases). This CDR3 contains 15 residues. Per germline, CDR1 SGHRS and CDR2 YFSETQ. Deletions cut 0 bases from V and 4 bases from J, with 13 bases between. CDR3 coding DNA: TGCGCCAGCAGCTTGGACGGGGGTCCGGGCACTGAAGCTTTCTTT. This gives the protein CASSLDGGPGTEAFF.

This sequence joins TRBV10-3 and TRBJ1-2; D is perhaps TRBD1 (6 bases). The germline V gene has CDR1 ENHRY and CDR2 SYGVKD. CDR3 length: 14 residues. Deletions cut 4 bases from V and 2 bases from J, with 11 bases between. CDR3 sequence: CAISGQDNNYGYTF. The CDR3 nucleotides are TGTGCCATCAGTGGACAGGACAACAACTATGGCTACACCTTC.

This clonotype was found a few times. The chain recombines TRBV3-1 with TRBJ2-5, with 9 bases lining up with TRBD2. CDR1 and CDR2 (germline): LGHDT, YNNKEL (reference sequence). The CDR3 runs 19 residues. Germline trimming cut 4 bases from V and 5 bases from J; bases unmatched to any gene: 20. CDR3 in amino acids: CASSPGLALGRPRRETQYF. CDR3 DNA: TGTGCCAGCAGCCCAGGACTAGCGTTAGGGAGGCCCAGGAGGGAGACCCAGTACTTC.

This clonotype appeared a few times. The chain carries TRBV7-8 and TRBJ2-7, with D perhaps TRBD2 (6 bases). CDR3 length equals 14 residues. Germline V gives CDR1 SGHVS, CDR2 FQNEAQ. V was clipped by 5 bases and J by 7 bases, with 18 bases between them. The CDR3 nucleotides read TGTGCCAGCAGCCCCAAAGCGGGCGGCGGGGAGCAGTACTTC. This sequence encodes CASSPKAGGGEQYF.

This rearrangement joins TRBV7-8 to TRBJ2-1; the D is unclear. Trimming removed 7 bases from V and 4 bases from J, with 17 bases in between. Germline CDR1 is SGHVS and CDR2 is FQNEAQ. The CDR3 is 15 amino acids. CDR3 sequence reads: CASKRGPTSYNEQFF. CDR3 coding DNA: TGTGCCAGCAAGCGAGGCCCGACTTCTTACAATGAGCAGTTCTTC.

This clonotype was seen repeatedly, ten times or more. The chain recombines TRBV29-1 with TRBJ1-5, with D possibly matching TRBD1 (5 bases). The CDR3 contains 15 residues. Germline-derived CDR1 and CDR2 are SQVTM and ANQGSEA. The CDR3 DNA follows: TGCAGGCCATCGGACACAACAATTAGCAATCAGCCCCAGCATTTT. Translation gives CRPSDTTISNQPQHF.